The rows below give T cell receptor beta chains drawn from one sample of a study of identical twins. TCRdb recomputed calls from the 5' RACE reads with MiXCR, one row per CDR3 protein. Of 1,800,000 or so distinct CDR3 sequences listed, about 31% are singletons. The sample consisted of cord blood. These receptors were taken from a newborn girl in good health. Each CDR3 is given without its conserved first and last residue.

v_call cdr3_aa
TRBV9 ASSVQWGRSDTQY
TRBV5-1 ASSLGDNTGELF
TRBV6-6 ASSYPTGQTYEQY
TRBV12-3/TRBV12-4 ASSSLAGVNEQY
TRBV19 ATSRGQFYNEQF
TRBV19 ASSILASGAPTDTQY
TRBV27 ASSLSPGGGTEAF
TRBV5-1 ASSLLIEDTQY
TRBV13 ASSLDGGMNTEAF
TRBV20-1 SASGQGARYEQY
TRBV20-1 SAEDRGEVADTQY
TRBV6-5 ASSRRGGSGAF
TRBV12-3/TRBV12-4 ASRGRDTQY